The TCR beta chain described here comes from a study of T cell changes during pregnancy in multiple sclerosis. The repertoire was sequenced with immunoSEQ multiplex PCR; TCRdb's copy has only in-frame clones and lacks some. The sample lists 44,000 or so clones, roughly 91% occurring once. The germline V gene has CDR1 SGDLS and CDR2 YYNGEE. V dropped 3 bases and J dropped 2 bases, with 7 bases sitting between them. The CDR3 runs 13 residues. The chain carries TRBV9 and TRBJ2-3, with TRBD1 as a possible D gene (5 bases). The receptor's source is a female donor in good health, enrolled as a control in a pregnancy study. This specimen was CD8+ T cells from peripheral blood mononuclear cells, taken after pregnancy. The CDR3 here is CASSEGNTDTQYF. The CDR3 DNA reads as TGTGCCAGCAGCGAGGGGAACACAGATACGCAGTATTTT.